This TCR beta chain was identified in a study of T cell responses to AZD1222 COVID-19 vaccine. About the study: Analyses pooled second doses at about 4 or about 12 weeks. Study findings and constraints: Reportedly, nearly half of unique spike TCRs recognized epitopes outside B.1.351/B.1.1.7 mutations. White British ancestry dominated among donors, who included more females, and clonal diversity was possibly underestimated. Across spike, vaccine-associated CD4 TCRs were found, dominant at 160-218 and 743-854.

Points on this clone: Its antigen is not identified. Other DNA sequences in the sample encode the same CDR3.

The protocol was immunoSEQ multiplex PCR, while the TCRdb copy is restricted to in-frame clones and leaves out a portion. Of some 120,000 clones listed, around 83% were seen once; the top ten hold approximately 12%. This specimen consisted of peripheral blood, obtained on day 0 of AZD1222 vaccination. The clonotype was recovered from an adult in good health.

CDR3 bases: TGTGCCAGCAGCCTAAACCTACTCGCGGGGGGCTTGGGGGAGCAGTACTTC. Protein sequence: CASSLNLLAGGLGEQYF. V usage is TRBV3-1 (or the pseudogene TRBV3-2) and J usage is TRBJ2-7; 8 bases are shared with TRBD2. The J segment lost 7 bases and the V segment lost 4 bases, leaving 18 bases of the junction unmatched. The length of the CDR3 is 17 residues. CDR1 is LGHDT, CDR2 YNNKEL, per germline (reference sequence).